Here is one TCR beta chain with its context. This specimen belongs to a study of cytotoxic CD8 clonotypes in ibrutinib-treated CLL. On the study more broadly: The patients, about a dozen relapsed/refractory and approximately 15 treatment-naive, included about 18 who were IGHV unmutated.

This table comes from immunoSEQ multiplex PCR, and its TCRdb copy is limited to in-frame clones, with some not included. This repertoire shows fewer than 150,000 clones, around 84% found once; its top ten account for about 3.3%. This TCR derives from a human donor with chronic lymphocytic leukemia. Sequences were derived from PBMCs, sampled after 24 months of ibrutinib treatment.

CDR3 loop: CASSGRDTYGYTF. The CDR3 DNA follows: TGTGCCAGCAGTGGCCGGGACACTTACGGCTACACCTTC. V usage is TRBV6-1 and J usage is TRBJ1-2, with D maybe TRBD1 (6 bases). CDR3 size: 13 residues. The germline V and J ends were trimmed by 4 bases and 8 bases, with 14 bases remaining between them. From germline, CDR1 is MNHNS and CDR2 SASEGT.